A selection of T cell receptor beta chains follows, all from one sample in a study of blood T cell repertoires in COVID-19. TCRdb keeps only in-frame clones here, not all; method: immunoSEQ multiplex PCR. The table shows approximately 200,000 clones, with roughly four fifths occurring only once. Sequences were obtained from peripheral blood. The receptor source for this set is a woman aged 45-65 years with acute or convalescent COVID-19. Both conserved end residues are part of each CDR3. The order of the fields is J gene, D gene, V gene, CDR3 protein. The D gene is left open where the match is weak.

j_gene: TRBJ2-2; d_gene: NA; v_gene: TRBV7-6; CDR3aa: CASSLEQGLPTGELFF
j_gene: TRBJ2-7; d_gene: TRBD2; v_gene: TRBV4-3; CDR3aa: CASSQGRTSGYEQYF
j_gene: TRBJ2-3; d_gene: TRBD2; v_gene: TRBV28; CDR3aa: CASTSGGARADTQYF
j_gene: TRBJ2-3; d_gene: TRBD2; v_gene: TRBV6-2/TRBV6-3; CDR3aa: CASSLQGTSTSTDTQYF
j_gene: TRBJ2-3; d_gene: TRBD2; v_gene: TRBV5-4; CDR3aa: CASSSGAGGRSTDTQYF
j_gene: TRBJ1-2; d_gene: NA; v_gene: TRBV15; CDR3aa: CATSRATGELKVHTF
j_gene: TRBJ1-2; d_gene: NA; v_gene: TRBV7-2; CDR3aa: CASSLQGLDYGYTF
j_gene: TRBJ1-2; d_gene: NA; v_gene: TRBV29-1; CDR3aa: CSVERTGGSWGYTF
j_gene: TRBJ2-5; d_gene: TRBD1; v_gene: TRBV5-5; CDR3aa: CASRLDRGWGTQYF
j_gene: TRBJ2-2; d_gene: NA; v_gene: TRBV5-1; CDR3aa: CASSLSTGRSTGELFF
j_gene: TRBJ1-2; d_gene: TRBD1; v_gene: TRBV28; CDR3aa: CASRQGVGYGYTF
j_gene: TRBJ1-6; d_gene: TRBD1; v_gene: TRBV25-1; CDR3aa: CASSFPGQGVSLHF
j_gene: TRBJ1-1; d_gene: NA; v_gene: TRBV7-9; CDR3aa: CASSSQGLNTEAFF
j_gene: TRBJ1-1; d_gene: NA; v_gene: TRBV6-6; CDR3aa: CASSWAGPEAFF
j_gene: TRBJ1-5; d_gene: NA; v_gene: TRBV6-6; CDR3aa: CASSPPARGATKRTLQTQHF
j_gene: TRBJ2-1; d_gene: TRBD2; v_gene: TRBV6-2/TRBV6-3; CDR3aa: CASSFSGTSSNEQFF
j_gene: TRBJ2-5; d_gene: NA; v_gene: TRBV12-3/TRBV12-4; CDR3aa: CASRRRDQETQYF
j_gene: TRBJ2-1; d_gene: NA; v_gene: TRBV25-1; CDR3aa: CASSAPGTPHEQFF
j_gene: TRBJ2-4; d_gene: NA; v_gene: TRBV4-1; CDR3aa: CASSLQGAKNIQYF
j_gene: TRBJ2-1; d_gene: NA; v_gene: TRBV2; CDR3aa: CASSEAGGGRGEQFF
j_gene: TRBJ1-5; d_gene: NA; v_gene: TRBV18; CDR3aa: CASSPEPGGNQPQHF
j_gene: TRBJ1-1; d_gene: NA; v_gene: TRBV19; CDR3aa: CASTWTGGAITEAFF
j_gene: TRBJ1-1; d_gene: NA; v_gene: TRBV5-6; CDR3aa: CASSLGGSRVFPEAFF
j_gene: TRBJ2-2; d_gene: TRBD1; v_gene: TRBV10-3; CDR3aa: CAISELGQGTGELFF
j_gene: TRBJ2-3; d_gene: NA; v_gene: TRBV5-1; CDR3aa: CASSFSPPDTQYF
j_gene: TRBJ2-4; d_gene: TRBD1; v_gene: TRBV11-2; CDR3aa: CASSPETGVGGVYF
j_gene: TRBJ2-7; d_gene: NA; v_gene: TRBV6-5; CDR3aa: CASSYNTYEQYF
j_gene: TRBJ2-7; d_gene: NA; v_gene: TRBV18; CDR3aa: CASSPPGLYEQYF
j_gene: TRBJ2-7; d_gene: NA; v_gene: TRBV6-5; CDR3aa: CASSYDGGTPLYEQYF
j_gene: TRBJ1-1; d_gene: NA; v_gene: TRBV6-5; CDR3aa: CASSYGQSNTEAFF
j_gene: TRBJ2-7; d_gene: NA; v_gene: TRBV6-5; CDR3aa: CASSYSPSSYEQYF
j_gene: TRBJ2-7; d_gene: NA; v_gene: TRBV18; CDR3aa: CASSPLRGTEQYF
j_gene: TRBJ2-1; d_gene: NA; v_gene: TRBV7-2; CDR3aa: CASSRTGLGVYNEQFF
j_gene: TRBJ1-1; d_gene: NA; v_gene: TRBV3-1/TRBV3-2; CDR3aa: CASSQTALIGTEAFF
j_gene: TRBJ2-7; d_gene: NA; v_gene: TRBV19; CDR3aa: CASTPGDRTYEQYF
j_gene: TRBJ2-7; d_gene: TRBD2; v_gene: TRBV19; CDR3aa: CASSIVAGVVYEQYF
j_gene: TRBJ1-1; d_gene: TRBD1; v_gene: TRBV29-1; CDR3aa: CSARGTGEAFF
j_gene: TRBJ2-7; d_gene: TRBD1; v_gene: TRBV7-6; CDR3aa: CASSLLPQRTGAPYEQYF
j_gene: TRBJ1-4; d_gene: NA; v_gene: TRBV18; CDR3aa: CASSRGSPMNEKLFF
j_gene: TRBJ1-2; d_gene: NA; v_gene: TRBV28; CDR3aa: CASSYTTGPNYGYTF
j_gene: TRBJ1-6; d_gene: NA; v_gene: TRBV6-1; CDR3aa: CASSEVRVSGYNSPLHF
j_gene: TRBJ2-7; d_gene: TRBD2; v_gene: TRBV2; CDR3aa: CASSKELAGTYEQYF
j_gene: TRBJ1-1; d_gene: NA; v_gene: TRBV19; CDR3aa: CASSIQGGAFF
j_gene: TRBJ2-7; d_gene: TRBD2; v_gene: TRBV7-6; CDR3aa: CASSPRGAGTSGTYEQYF
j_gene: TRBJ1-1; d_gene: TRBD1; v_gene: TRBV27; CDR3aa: CASRVGWSRDRDGTGTEAFF
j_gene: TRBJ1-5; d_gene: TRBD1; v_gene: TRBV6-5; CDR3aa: CASRSHRGGNQPQHF
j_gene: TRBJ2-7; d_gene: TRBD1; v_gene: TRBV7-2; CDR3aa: CASSLIQGVAEQYF
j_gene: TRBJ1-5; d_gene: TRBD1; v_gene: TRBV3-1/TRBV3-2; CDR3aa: CASSLGQGARQPQHF
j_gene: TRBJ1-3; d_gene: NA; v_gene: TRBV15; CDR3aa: CATSRSLDTYSGNTIYF
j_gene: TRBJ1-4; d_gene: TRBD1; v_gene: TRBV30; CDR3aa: CAWSVRDRGEKLFF
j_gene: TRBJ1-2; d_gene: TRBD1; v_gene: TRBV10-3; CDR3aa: CASQGQTGEIGGYTF
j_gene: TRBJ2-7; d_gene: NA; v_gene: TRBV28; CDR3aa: CASSFAGQLIYEQYF
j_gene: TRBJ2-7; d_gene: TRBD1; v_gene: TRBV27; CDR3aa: CASRTDRDAHEQYF
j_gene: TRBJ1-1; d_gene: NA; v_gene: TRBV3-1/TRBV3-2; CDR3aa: CASSRIALNTEAFF
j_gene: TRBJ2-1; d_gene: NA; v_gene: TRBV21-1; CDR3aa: CASSKPAAQGEPYNEQFF
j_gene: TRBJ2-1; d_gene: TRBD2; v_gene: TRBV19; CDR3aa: CASSVSGNSYNEQFF
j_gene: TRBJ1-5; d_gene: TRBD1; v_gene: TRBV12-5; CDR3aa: CASGRDRGQNQPQHF
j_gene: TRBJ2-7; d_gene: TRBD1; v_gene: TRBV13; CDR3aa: CASSSRDRGLRGQYF
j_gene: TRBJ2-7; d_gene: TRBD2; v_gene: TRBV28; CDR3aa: CASSFPTGGSLRYEQYF